Listed below are T cell receptor beta chains from one sample, sequenced in a study of T cell responses to AZD1222 COVID-19 vaccine. Only in-frame clones appear in the TCRdb table, and some are missing; sequencing was by immunoSEQ multiplex PCR. The sample contains about 120,000 clones, about nine tenths of which appear only once. The sequencing here drew on peripheral blood, taken 28 days after the second AZD1222 dose. The receptors shown here come from an adult who received the AZD1222 COVID-19 vaccine. The CDR3 runs from the conserved cysteine through the conserved F or W. Fields, in order: J gene, clone size, D gene, V gene, CDR3 DNA, CDR3 protein. The D gene is left open where the match is weak. Clone size, where shown, is once, few, many, or a class for clones that have expanded.

J: TRBJ1-2
size: -
D: -
V: TRBV5-1
DNA: TGCGCCAGCAGCTTGGACAGGGATGGCTACACCTTC
CDR3: CASSLDRDGYTF

J: TRBJ1-1
size: -
D: -
V: TRBV5-1
DNA: TGCGCCAGCAGCCTGGGACACCGAAACACTGAAGCTTTCTTT
CDR3: CASSLGHRNTEAFF

J: TRBJ1-6
size: once
D: -
V: TRBV4-2
DNA: TGTGCCAGCAGCGAGGGAGTACTGAGCTCCTATAATTCACCCCTCCACTTT
CDR3: CASSEGVLSSYNSPLHF

J: TRBJ1-2
size: once
D: -
V: TRBV7-9
DNA: TGTGCCAGCAGCGTTAGGGACGGCTACTATGGCTACACCTTC
CDR3: CASSVRDGYYGYTF

J: TRBJ2-7
size: -
D: TRBD2
V: TRBV3-1/TRBV3-2
DNA: TGTGCCAGCAGCTGGAGCGGGGTCTCCTACGAGCAGTACTTC
CDR3: CASSWSGVSYEQYF

J: TRBJ2-1
size: -
D: TRBD1
V: TRBV6-5
DNA: TGTGCCAGCAGTTACTCGACAGGGGAGATCTACAATGAGCAGTTCTTC
CDR3: CASSYSTGEIYNEQFF

J: TRBJ2-7
size: -
D: TRBD1
V: TRBV18
DNA: TGTGCCAGCTCACCGAGGGGGCACACTGACGAGCAGTACTTC
CDR3: CASSPRGHTDEQYF

J: TRBJ2-3
size: -
D: -
V: TRBV24-1
DNA: TGTGCCACCAGTGCGGCTACCCCAAGCGATACGCAGTATTTT
CDR3: CATSAATPSDTQYF

J: TRBJ2-2
size: -
D: -
V: TRBV12-3/TRBV12-4
DNA: TGTGCCAGCAGTTTAGCGGGAGTTAGGGAGCTGTTTTTT
CDR3: CASSLAGVRELFF

J: TRBJ2-7
size: -
D: TRBD2
V: TRBV28
DNA: TGTGCCAGCAGCCTGGGACTAGCGGGATACCACTACGAGCAGTACTTC
CDR3: CASSLGLAGYHYEQYF

J: TRBJ2-6
size: -
D: TRBD1
V: TRBV18
DNA: TGTGCCAGCTCACCCTCGCAGGGGGCAGGGGCCAACGTCCTGACTTTC
CDR3: CASSPSQGAGANVLTF

J: TRBJ1-3
size: -
D: TRBD1
V: TRBV27
DNA: TGTGCCAGCAGTCGGCGACAGGGAAAGGGAAACACCATATATTTT
CDR3: CASSRRQGKGNTIYF

J: TRBJ2-7
size: -
D: TRBD1
V: TRBV18
DNA: TGTGCCAGCTCACGACAGGGGATGGGCTACGAGCAGTACTTC
CDR3: CASSRQGMGYEQYF

J: TRBJ1-5
size: -
D: -
V: TRBV5-1
DNA: TGCGCCAGCAGCTTGGGGGGTATACAGCCCCAGCATTTT
CDR3: CASSLGGIQPQHF

J: TRBJ1-1
size: -
D: -
V: TRBV14
DNA: TGTGCCAGCAGCCAAGAAACAGGGACTGAAGCTTTCTTT
CDR3: CASSQETGTEAFF

J: TRBJ1-2
size: -
D: -
V: TRBV12-3/TRBV12-4
DNA: TGTGCCAGCAGCCCTGACCGGAACTATGGCTACACCTTC
CDR3: CASSPDRNYGYTF

J: TRBJ2-7
size: -
D: -
V: TRBV10-3
DNA: TGTGCCTCATGGGGTTACGGCGGGGCCTACGAGCAGTACTTC
CDR3: CASWGYGGAYEQYF

J: TRBJ1-1
size: -
D: -
V: TRBV5-1
DNA: TGCGCCAGCAGCTTGACAGGGTCGGGCACTGAAGCTTTCTTT
CDR3: CASSLTGSGTEAFF

J: TRBJ2-2
size: -
D: TRBD2
V: TRBV7-3
DNA: TGTGCCAGCAGCTTCGATAGACTAGCGGCGAACACCGGGGAGCTGTTTTTT
CDR3: CASSFDRLAANTGELFF

J: TRBJ1-1
size: -
D: -
V: TRBV3-1/TRBV3-2
DNA: TGTGCCAGCAGCCAACAGATGAACACTGAAGCTTTCTTT
CDR3: CASSQQMNTEAFF

J: TRBJ2-2
size: -
D: -
V: TRBV21-1
DNA: TGTGCCAGCAGCAACTTCCTGGGACAGTCCAAGGATACCGGGGAGCTGTTTTTT
CDR3: CASSNFLGQSKDTGELFF

J: TRBJ1-6
size: -
D: -
V: TRBV6-6
DNA: TGTGCCAGCAGAACGGGGGGGGCTTCACCCCTCCACTTT
CDR3: CASRTGGASPLHF

J: TRBJ2-1
size: -
D: -
V: TRBV3-1/TRBV3-2
DNA: TGTGCCAGCAGCCAACTGGGGCGAGAGCAGTTCTTC
CDR3: CASSQLGREQFF

J: TRBJ2-1
size: -
D: -
V: TRBV6-4
DNA: TGTGCCAGCAGTGATAGTCCCGGAGCGTGGTACAATGAGCAGTTCTTC
CDR3: CASSDSPGAWYNEQFF

J: TRBJ2-2
size: -
D: -
V: TRBV12-3/TRBV12-4
DNA: TGTGCCAGCAGGGGAGTGGGGGAGCTGTTTTTT
CDR3: CASRGVGELFF

J: TRBJ2-1
size: -
D: TRBD2
V: TRBV3-1/TRBV3-2
DNA: TGTGCCAGCAGCCAAGGGTTCCAGCGGGAGGGCCAGGGAGAGCAGTTCTTC
CDR3: CASSQGFQREGQGEQFF

J: TRBJ2-2
size: -
D: -
V: TRBV11-3
DNA: TGTGCCAGCAGCCGGTCGAACACCGGGGAGCTGTTTTTT
CDR3: CASSRSNTGELFF

J: TRBJ2-5
size: -
D: TRBD1
V: TRBV5-6
DNA: TGTGCCAGCAGCTTCTCTTGGGGGACAGATCGGACCCAGTACTTC
CDR3: CASSFSWGTDRTQYF

J: TRBJ2-7
size: once
D: TRBD1
V: TRBV20-1
DNA: TGCAGTGCTAGTACAGGGGGTGTCTACGAGCAGTACTTC
CDR3: CSASTGGVYEQYF

J: TRBJ2-7
size: -
D: -
V: TRBV7-3
DNA: TGTGCCAGCATTAAAAACCCGGCGGGACCTAAACCCCAAGGCCAAATACGTTGGCAGTACTTC
CDR3: CASIKNPAGPKPQGQIRWQYF

J: TRBJ1-1
size: -
D: -
V: TRBV9
DNA: TGTGCCAGCAGCGTAGGCACTCCCTTGGTGGCTGAAGCTTTCTTT
CDR3: CASSVGTPLVAEAFF

J: TRBJ2-3
size: -
D: -
V: TRBV5-4
DNA: TGTGCCAGCAGGTCGCAGAGCACAGATACGCAGTATTTT
CDR3: CASRSQSTDTQYF

J: TRBJ2-3
size: once
D: -
V: TRBV18
DNA: TGTGCCAGCTCACCACTGCCAGATACGCAGTATTTT
CDR3: CASSPLPDTQYF

J: TRBJ1-5
size: -
D: -
V: TRBV28
DNA: TGTGCCAGCAGTTTGTTCGGTTATAGCAATCAGCCCCAGCATTTT
CDR3: CASSLFGYSNQPQHF

J: TRBJ2-7
size: -
D: -
V: TRBV5-6
DNA: TGTGCCAGCAGCTTGGGCGGGCGGACCTACGAGCAGTACTTC
CDR3: CASSLGGRTYEQYF

J: TRBJ2-1
size: once
D: TRBD2
V: TRBV5-4
DNA: TGTGCCAGCAGCTTCGCGGGAGGCTACAATGAGCAGTTCTTC
CDR3: CASSFAGGYNEQFF

J: TRBJ1-1
size: -
D: -
V: TRBV20-1
DNA: TGCAGTGCCAGTGAGGGGAACACTGAAGCTTTCTTT
CDR3: CSASEGNTEAFF

J: TRBJ2-2
size: -
D: -
V: TRBV7-8
DNA: TGTGCCAGCAGCTTAGCCCGGAACAGGTTACCTACCGGGGAGCTGTTTTTT
CDR3: CASSLARNRLPTGELFF

J: TRBJ1-2
size: -
D: TRBD1
V: TRBV5-1
DNA: TGCGCCAGCAGCTGGGGACAGGGAGGCTATGGCTACACCTTC
CDR3: CASSWGQGGYGYTF

J: TRBJ2-4
size: -
D: TRBD2
V: TRBV5-1
DNA: TGCGCCAGCAGCTTGGAGGGCGGGAGTACGGCGTGGGTAGCCAAAAACATTCAGTACTTC
CDR3: CASSLEGGSTAWVAKNIQYF

J: TRBJ1-6
size: -
D: -
V: TRBV5-1
DNA: TGCGCCAGCAGCTTGGAGGTGTTGGATTCACCCCTCCACTTT
CDR3: CASSLEVLDSPLHF

J: TRBJ1-2
size: once
D: -
V: TRBV28
DNA: TGTGCCAGCACCCCCCAGGGCCTCTATGGCTACACCTTC
CDR3: CASTPQGLYGYTF

J: TRBJ2-2
size: -
D: TRBD2
V: TRBV5-1
DNA: TGCGCCAGCAGCCCGGGACTAACGAACACCGGGGAGCTGTTTTTT
CDR3: CASSPGLTNTGELFF

J: TRBJ1-2
size: -
D: -
V: TRBV11-2
DNA: TGTGCCAGCAGCTTAGTTCAGGGTCCCATGAGCTACACCTTC
CDR3: CASSLVQGPMSYTF

J: TRBJ1-1
size: -
D: TRBD1
V: TRBV5-5
DNA: TGTGCCAGCAGTCGGGGACAGGGAATGAACACTGAAGCTTTCTTT
CDR3: CASSRGQGMNTEAFF

J: TRBJ1-1
size: -
D: TRBD1
V: TRBV6-5
DNA: TGTGCCAGCAGCGTCAGGGGGCGAGGCACTGAAGCTTTCTTT
CDR3: CASSVRGRGTEAFF

J: TRBJ2-3
size: few
D: TRBD2
V: TRBV6-4
DNA: TGTGCCAGCAGTGACTTCCCGCGAAGCGGGGACGGCACAGATACGCAGTATTTT
CDR3: CASSDFPRSGDGTDTQYF

J: TRBJ2-3
size: once
D: -
V: TRBV6-2/TRBV6-3
DNA: TGTGCCAGCAGTCCGAGCACAGATACGCAGTATTTT
CDR3: CASSPSTDTQYF

J: TRBJ1-2
size: -
D: -
V: TRBV25-1
DNA: TGTGCCAGCAGTGAATTAGATCGGACGAGCGACACCTATGGCTACACCTTC
CDR3: CASSELDRTSDTYGYTF

J: TRBJ2-1
size: -
D: TRBD2
V: TRBV7-2
DNA: TGTGCCAGCAGCCCCCGGGGTAGCGGGAGTTCCTACAATGAGCAGTTCTTC
CDR3: CASSPRGSGSSYNEQFF